The entry below describes one TCR beta chain. TCRdb's copy holds only in-frame clones and misses some; the assay was immunoSEQ multiplex PCR. The table has about 40,000 clones, approximately 92% seen once. This entry comes from a study of T cell changes during pregnancy in multiple sclerosis. Germline-derived CDR1 and CDR2 are SGHRS and YFSETQ. The CDR3 is made up of 17 amino acids. V was pared by 4 bases and J by 2 bases, with 9 bases of the junction left unmatched. This sample comprised peripheral blood, obtained before pregnancy. This receptor was taken from a female donor with multiple sclerosis, enrolled in a pregnancy study. V gene TRBV5-1 combines with J gene TRBJ2-1, with 10 bases that match TRBD2. The CDR3 loop is CASSSGQAGGAYNEQFF. The CDR3 DNA reads TGCGCCAGCAGCAGCGGGCAAGCGGGAGGGGCCTACAATGAGCAGTTCTTC.